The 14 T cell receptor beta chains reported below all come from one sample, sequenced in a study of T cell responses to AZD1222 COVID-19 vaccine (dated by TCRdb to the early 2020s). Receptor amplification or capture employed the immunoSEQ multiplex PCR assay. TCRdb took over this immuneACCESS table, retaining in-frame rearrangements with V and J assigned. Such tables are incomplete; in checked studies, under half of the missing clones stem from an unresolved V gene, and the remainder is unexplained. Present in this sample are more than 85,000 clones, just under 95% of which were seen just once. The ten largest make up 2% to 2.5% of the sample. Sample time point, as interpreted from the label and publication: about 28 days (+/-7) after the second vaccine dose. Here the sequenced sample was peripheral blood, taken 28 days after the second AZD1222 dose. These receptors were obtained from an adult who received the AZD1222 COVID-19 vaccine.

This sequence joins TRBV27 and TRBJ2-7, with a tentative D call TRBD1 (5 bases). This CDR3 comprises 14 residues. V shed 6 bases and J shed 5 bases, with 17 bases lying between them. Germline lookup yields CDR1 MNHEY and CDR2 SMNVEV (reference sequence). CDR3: CASSQRGWRNEQYF. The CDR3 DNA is TGTGCCAGCAGCCAAAGGGGTTGGCGGAACGAGCAGTACTTC.

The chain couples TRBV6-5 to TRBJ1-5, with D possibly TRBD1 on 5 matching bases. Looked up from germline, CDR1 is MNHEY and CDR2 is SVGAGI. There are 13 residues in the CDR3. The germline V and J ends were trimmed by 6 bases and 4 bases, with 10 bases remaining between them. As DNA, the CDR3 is TGTGCCAGCAGCCTGGGACGGAATCAGCCCCAGCATTTT. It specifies CASSLGRNQPQHF.

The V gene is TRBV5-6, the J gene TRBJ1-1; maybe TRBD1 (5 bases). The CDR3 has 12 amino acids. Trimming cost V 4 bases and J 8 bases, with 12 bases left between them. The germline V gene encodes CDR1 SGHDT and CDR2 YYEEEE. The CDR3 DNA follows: TGTGCCAGCAGCCGACAGCAATTAGAAGCTTTCTTT. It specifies CASSRQQLEAFF.

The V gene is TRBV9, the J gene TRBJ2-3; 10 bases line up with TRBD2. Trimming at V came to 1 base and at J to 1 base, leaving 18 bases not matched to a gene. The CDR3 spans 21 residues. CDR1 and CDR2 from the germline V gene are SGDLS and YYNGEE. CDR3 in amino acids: CASSVYGLPRASGGRTDTQYF. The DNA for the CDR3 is TGTGCCAGCAGCGTATACGGTCTGCCGAGGGCTAGCGGGGGACGCACAGATACGCAGTATTTT.

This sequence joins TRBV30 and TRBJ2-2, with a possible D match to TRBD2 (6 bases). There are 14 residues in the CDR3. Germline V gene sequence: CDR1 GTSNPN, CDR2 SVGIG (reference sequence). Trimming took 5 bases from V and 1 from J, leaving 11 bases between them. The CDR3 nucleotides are TGTGCCTGGGGGGGACTGTTGAACACCGGGGAGCTGTTTTTT. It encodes CAWGGLLNTGELFF.

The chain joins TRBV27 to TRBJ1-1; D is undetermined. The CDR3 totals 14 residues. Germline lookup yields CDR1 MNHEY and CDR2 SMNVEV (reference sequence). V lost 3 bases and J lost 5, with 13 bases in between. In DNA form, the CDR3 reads TGTGCCAGCAGTTTTCAGCTGTCCAGAACTGAAGCTTTCTTT. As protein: CASSFQLSRTEAFF.

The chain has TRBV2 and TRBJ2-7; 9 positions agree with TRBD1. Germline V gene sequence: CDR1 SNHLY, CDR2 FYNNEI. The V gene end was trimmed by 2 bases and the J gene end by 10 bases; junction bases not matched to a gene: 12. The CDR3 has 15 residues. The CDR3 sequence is CASSEISRQGEDQYF. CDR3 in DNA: TGTGCCAGCAGTGAAATTTCGAGACAGGGGGAGGATCAGTACTTC. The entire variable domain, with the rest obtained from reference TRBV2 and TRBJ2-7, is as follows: EPEVTQTPSHQVTQMGQEVILRCVPISNHLYFYWYRQILGQKVEFLVSFYNNEISEKSEIFDDQFSVERPDGSNFTLKIRSTKLEDSAMYFCASSEISRQGEDQYFGPGTRLTVT.

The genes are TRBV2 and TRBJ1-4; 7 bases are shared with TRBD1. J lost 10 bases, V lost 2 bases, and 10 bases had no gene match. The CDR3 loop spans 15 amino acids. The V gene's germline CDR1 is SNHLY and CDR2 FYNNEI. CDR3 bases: TGTGCCAGCAGTGAACTTGGAGGGGGCGGCGGAAAACTGTTTTTT. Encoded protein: CASSELGGGGGKLFF.

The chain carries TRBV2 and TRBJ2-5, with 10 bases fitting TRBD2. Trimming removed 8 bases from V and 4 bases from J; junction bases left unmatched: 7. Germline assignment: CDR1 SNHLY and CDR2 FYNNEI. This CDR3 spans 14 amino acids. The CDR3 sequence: CASGRAGGPETQYF. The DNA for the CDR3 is TGTGCCAGCGGAAGAGCGGGGGGGCCAGAGACCCAGTACTTC.

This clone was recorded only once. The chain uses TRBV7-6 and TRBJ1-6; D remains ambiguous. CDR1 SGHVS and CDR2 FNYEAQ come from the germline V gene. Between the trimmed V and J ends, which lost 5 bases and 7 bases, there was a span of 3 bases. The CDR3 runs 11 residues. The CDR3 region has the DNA TGTGCCAGCAGCGACAATTCACCCCTCCACTTT. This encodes CASSDNSPLHF. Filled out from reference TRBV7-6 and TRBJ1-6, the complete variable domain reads GAGVSQSPRYKVTKRGQDVALRCDPISGHVSLYWYRQALGQGPEFLTYFNYEAQQDKSGLPNDRFSAERPEGSISTLTIQRTEQRDSAMYRCASSDNSPLHFGNGTRLTVT.

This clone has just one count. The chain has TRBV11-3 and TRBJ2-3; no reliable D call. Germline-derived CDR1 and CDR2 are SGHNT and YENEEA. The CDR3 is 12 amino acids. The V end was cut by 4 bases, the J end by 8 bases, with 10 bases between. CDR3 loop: CASSSSAGTQYF. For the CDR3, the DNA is TGTGCCAGCAGCTCCTCCGCCGGTACGCAGTATTTT. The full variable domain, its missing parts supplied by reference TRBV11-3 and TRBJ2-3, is EAGVVQSPRYKIIEKKQPVAFWCNPISGHNTLYWYLQNLGQGPELLIRYENEEAVDDSQLPKDRFSAERLKGVDSTLKIQPAELGDSAVYLCASSSSAGTQYFGPGTRLTVL.

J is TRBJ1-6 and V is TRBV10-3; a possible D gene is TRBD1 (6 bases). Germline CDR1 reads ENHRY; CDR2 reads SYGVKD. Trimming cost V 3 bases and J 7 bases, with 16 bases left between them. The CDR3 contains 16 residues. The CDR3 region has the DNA TGTGCCATCAGTGATCGACTACATGGGGGCAATTCACCCCTCCACTTT. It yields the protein CAISDRLHGGNSPLHF.

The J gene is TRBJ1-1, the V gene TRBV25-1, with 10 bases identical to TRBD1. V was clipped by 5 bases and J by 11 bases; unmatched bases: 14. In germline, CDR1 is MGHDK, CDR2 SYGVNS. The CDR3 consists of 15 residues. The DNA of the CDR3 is TGTGCCAGCAGTCCCTCCGGGACAGGGGCAAGAAGCGCTTTCTTT. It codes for CASSPSGTGARSAFF.

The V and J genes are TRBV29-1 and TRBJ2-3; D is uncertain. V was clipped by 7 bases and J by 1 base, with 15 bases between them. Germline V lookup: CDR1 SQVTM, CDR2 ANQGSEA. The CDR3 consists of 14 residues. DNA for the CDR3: TGCAGCGGCGACCAAAGGGTAGGCACAGATACGCAGTATTTT. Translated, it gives CSGDQRVGTDTQYF.